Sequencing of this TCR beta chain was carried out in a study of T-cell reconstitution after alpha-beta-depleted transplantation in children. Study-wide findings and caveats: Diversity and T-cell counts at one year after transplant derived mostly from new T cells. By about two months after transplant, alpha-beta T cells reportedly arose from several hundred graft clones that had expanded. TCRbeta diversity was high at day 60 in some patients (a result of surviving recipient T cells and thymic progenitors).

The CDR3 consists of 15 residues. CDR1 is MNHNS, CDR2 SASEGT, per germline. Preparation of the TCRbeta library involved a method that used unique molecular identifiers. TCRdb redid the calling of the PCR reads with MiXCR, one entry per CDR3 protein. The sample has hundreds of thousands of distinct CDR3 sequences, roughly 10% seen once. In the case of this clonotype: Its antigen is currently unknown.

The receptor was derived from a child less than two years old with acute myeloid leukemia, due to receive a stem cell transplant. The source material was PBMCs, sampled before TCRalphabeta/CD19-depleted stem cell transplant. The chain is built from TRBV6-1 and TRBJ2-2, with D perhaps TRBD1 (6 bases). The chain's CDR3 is CTNSPWDKNTGELFF. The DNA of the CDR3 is TGTACCAACAGCCCCTGGGACAAGAACACCGGGGAGCTGTTTTTT.